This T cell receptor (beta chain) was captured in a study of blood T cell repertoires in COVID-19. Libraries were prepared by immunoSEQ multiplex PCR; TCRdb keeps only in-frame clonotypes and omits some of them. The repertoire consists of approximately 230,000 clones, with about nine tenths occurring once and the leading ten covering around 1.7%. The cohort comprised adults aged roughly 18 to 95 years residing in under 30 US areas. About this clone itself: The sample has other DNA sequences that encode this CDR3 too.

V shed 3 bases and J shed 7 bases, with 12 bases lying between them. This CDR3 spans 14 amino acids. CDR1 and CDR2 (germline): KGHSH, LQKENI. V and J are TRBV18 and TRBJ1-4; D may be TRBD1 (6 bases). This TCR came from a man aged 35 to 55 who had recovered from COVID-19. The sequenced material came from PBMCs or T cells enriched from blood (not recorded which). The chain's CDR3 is CASSPGGLGEKLFF. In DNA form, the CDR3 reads TGTGCCAGCTCACCCGGGGGGCTAGGTGAAAAACTGTTTTTT.